This TCR beta chain was sequenced for a study of neurological immune-mediated disorders (dated by TCRdb to the late 2010s). Regarding the complete study: Among the 35 or so multiple sclerosis patients, relapsing-remitting MS was present in some 30 and secondary progressive MS was present in 3. Using UMI-based sequencing, the study compared peripheral blood TCR-beta repertoires from patients with HTLV-I-associated myelopathy (HAM/TSP), patients with multiple sclerosis, and healthy controls. The cohort comprised approximately 67 subjects: roughly 15 HAM/TSP patients, some 34 multiple sclerosis patients and 20 healthy controls. The 106 TCR-beta libraries included longitudinal samples, technical triplicates and paired sorted CD4+ and CD8+ T-cell subsets alongside PBMC samples.

The investigation overall reported the following: TCR clonal expansion was highest in HAM/TSP patients and lowest in MS patients, with MS patients falling below even healthy controls. No association of the MS cluster with clinical or MRI features was observed, and the need for larger cohorts was stated by the authors. In a phylogenetic analysis, the repertoires of 18 out of 34 MS patients fell into a single cluster of related CDR3 sequences, pointing to a possible signature at the repertoire level. Expanded clones from different subjects shared no identical CDR3 amino acid sequences, which suggests that TCR-beta repertoires were private in all groups.

Unsorted PBMC libraries were generated from 2 million PBMCs stored in RNAlater at -80 °C until RNA extraction. The multiple sclerosis patients were enrolled in a US clinical protocol that used magnetic resonance imaging to evaluate disease progression. Peripheral blood underwent Ficoll-Hypaque density gradient centrifugation to isolate PBMCs, which were then cryopreserved in liquid nitrogen. Sequences LGHNA (CDR1) and YSLEER (CDR2) are obtained from the germline V gene. The CDR3 has 14 amino acids, counting the end cysteine and phenylalanine. Only the CDR3 DNA is retained, 42 bases long and in frame from the first base. Trimming accounts for 4 bases at V and 3 bases at J, while the number of junction bases matched to no gene is 4. cDNA was synthesized by template-switch 5'RACE using a primer with a 10-nucleotide random unique molecular identifier that tagged each TCR transcript. Every sequencing run yielded over 160 million TCR-beta sequences covering 15-18 subjects. The RNeasy kit was used for extraction of total RNA. The KAPA Real-time Library Amplification kit was used to amplify TCR-beta VDJ regions with primers targeting the TCR constant region and the 5'RACE anchor. A first PCR added sample indexes and Illumina adaptors, and a second PCR then raised library yield. After Ampure bead purification, the TCR product of roughly 650 bp was size-selected on a 2% E-gel SizeSelection system. Before pooling, libraries had their quality checked on a Bioanalyzer, their concentration measured with Qubit, and their quantity determined with the Kapa Library Quantification kit. Libraries were sequenced paired-end 2 x 150 bp on an Illumina HiSeq 2500. To increase sequence diversity, about 25-31% phiX was spiked into each library pool. As for the authors' bioinformatics: Quality-filtered reads were processed with the UMI-based MiGEC pipeline, and over 90% of raw TCR sequences were removed by the MiGEC pipeline during error correction. VDJ genes were aligned to IMGT germline references, and clonotypes were defined by unique CDR3 amino acid sequence plus V-J genes. Clonal expansion, Shannon diversity and CDR3 relatedness were evaluated with VDJtools (CalcPairwiseDistances, ClusterSamples), while phylogenetic trees were built in CLCbio workbench. Expanded clones were defined as having at least 8 unique UMIs, based on coefficient-of-variation modelling across technical triplicates. TCRdb redid the processing of the public reads, applying fastp at Q25 and MiXCR, and retained in-frame beta chains. Each CDR3 protein gets just one entry, which takes the most common genes and DNA from the rows behind it. The V and J calls here are based on TCRdb, not the publication. For this sample there are around 46,000 distinct CDR3 sequences; 3.5% to 5.5% appear just once. Around 5.7% of the sample is in the top ten clones.

In its sample, this clonotype was seen many times. The antigen it binds to is not known. Nothing much larger sits one base from this clone, and base qualities are not available. Recombination joined TRBV4-3 with TRBJ2-3, with 7 bases aligning to TRBD2. This clonotype was obtained from a woman aged 60-75 years with multiple sclerosis. Sequenced material: PBMCs. At the DNA level, the sequence is TGCGCCAGCAGCCGGCGGGAGTGGACAGATACGCAGTATTTT. It codes for CASSRREWTDTQYF.